This TCR beta chain was recorded in a study of OX40 agonist ivuxolimab in advanced cancers. The CDR3 runs 14 residues. With 6 bases removed from V and 5 bases from J, the gap between germline ends came to 14 bases. Per germline, CDR1 MNHEY and CDR2 SVGAGI. The table came from immunoSEQ multiplex PCR; TCRdb's copy has only in-frame clones and leaves some out. The table lists about 150,000 clones, 85% to 95% of them singletons, with around 0.33% in the top ten. The sample was CD4+ or CD8+ T cells sorted from blood, taken in a trial of the OX40 agonist ivuxolimab. The rearrangement joins TRBV6-5 to TRBJ1-5; D possibly corresponds to TRBD1 (6 bases). The clonotype was recovered from an adult with an advanced solid tumor such as melanoma, head and neck, liver or kidney cancer. In DNA form, the CDR3 reads TGTGCCAGCAGCTCCGGGACATGGGATCAGCCCCAGCATTTT. This translates into CASSSGTWDQPQHF.